Listed below are T cell receptor beta chains from one sample, sequenced in a study of CD8 T cells in ankylosing spondylitis. MiXCR, applied by TCRdb to the 5' RACE reads, yields one record per CDR3 protein. The data contain nearly 350,000 distinct CDR3 sequences, roughly 15% of them singletons. The sequenced sample was blood, either unsorted or a sorted T cell fraction (not recorded which). These receptors originate from a male donor with ankylosing spondylitis or in good health (not recorded which). CDR3s include the opening cysteine and the closing phenylalanine or tryptophan. Each record gives: V gene, clone size, J gene, D gene, CDR3 DNA, CDR3 protein. A D gene is named only where the DNA matches it firmly. Clone size appears in some rows only: once, few, many, or a class for an expanded clone.

TRBV11-2	NA	TRBJ1-4	NA	TGTGCCAGCAGCCCCGGCGGGGCTGAAAAACTGTTTTTT	CASSPGGAEKLFF
TRBV7-6	many	TRBJ2-7	TRBD2	TGTGCCAGCAGCTTACTAGCGGGAGACGAGCAGTACTTC	CASSLLAGDEQYF
TRBV5-1	few	TRBJ2-5	TRBD2	TGCGCCAGCAGCTTCGAAATAGCGGGGGGAGAGACCCAGTACTTC	CASSFEIAGGETQYF
TRBV5-1	few	TRBJ1-4	NA	TGCGCCAGCAGCCTTAAGGAGGGCTCTAATGAAAAACTGTTTTTT	CASSLKEGSNEKLFF
TRBV2	once	TRBJ2-1	TRBD2	TGTGCCATCAGTTTAGGGGGAGGACTAGCGGGAGGGTACAATGAGCAGTTCTTC	CAISLGGGLAGGYNEQFF
TRBV10-2	NA	TRBJ2-1	NA	TGCGCCAGCAGTGAGCGATGGTACAATGAGCAGTTCTTC	CASSERWYNEQFF
TRBV10-2	NA	TRBJ1-1	NA	TGCGCCAGCAGTGACCGCAGGGCCGCTGAAGCTTTCTTT	CASSDRRAAEAFF
TRBV20-1	few	TRBJ2-1	NA	TGCAGCCTCCGGCGGGGACAACAGTTCTTC	CSLRRGQQFF
TRBV5-1	NA	TRBJ1-1	TRBD1	TGCGCCAAAACAGGGGGAACTGAAGCTTTCTTT	CAKTGGTEAFF
TRBV7-9	few	TRBJ2-1	TRBD2	TGTGCCAGCAGCGTACAGACTAGCGGGATCAGCAATGAGCAGTTCTTC	CASSVQTSGISNEQFF
TRBV9	NA	TRBJ1-6	NA	TGTGCCAGCAGCGTAGGAGGGACTTCACCCCTCCACTTT	CASSVGGTSPLHF
TRBV3-1	few	TRBJ2-3	NA	TGTGCCAGTAACCGGGGTGGACTCTACAGCACAGATACGCAGTATTTT	CASNRGGLYSTDTQYF
TRBV12-3/TRBV12-4	NA	TRBJ2-2	TRBD2	TGTGCCAGCAGGCGCTCGGGACTAGCGAACACCGGGGAGCTGTTTTTT	CASRRSGLANTGELFF
TRBV10-3	NA	TRBJ1-1	NA	TGTGCCATCAGTGAAGGGATTCCGAACACTGAAGCTTTCTTT	CAISEGIPNTEAFF
TRBV29-1	many	TRBJ1-2	NA	TGCAGCGTCGCTAGCCTGAAGGAAGGCTACACCTTC	CSVASLKEGYTF
TRBV3-1	NA	TRBJ2-1	TRBD2	TGTGCCAGCAGCCTAGGACTAGCGGGAGTTTTTGAGCAGTTCTTC	CASSLGLAGVFEQFF
TRBV12-3/TRBV12-4	few	TRBJ1-4	NA	TGTGCCAGCAGTTTGAATGTGGGTGAAAAACTGTTTTTT	CASSLNVGEKLFF
TRBV9	NA	TRBJ2-3	NA	TGTGCCAGCAACGTCGACAACCCGACAGGCACGCAGTATTTT	CASNVDNPTGTQYF
TRBV4-1	NA	TRBJ2-3	TRBD2	TGCGCCAGCAGCCAAGAAGGAGAACTAGCGGCCAGCACAGATACGCAGTATTTT	CASSQEGELAASTDTQYF
TRBV5-5	few	TRBJ2-2	TRBD1	TGTGCCAGCAGCGCGTACAGGGGCCCCCCGAACACCGGGGAGCTGTTTTTT	CASSAYRGPPNTGELFF
TRBV20-1	NA	TRBJ1-1	NA	TGCAGTGCTAGAAGCAGGACTGAAGCTTTCTTT	CSARSRTEAFF
TRBV3-1	NA	TRBJ2-3	NA	TGTGCCAGCTCCCGAGACGGCGGGATCACAGATACGCAGTATTTT	CASSRDGGITDTQYF
TRBV6-2/TRBV6-3	NA	TRBJ2-7	NA	TGTGCCAGCACCACTCGGGGTGGGACCGCCTACGAGCAGTACTTC	CASTTRGGTAYEQYF
TRBV12-3/TRBV12-4	few	TRBJ2-2	NA	TGTGCCAGCAGTTCCAGGACAGGGAGGGCCGGGGAGCTGTTTTTT	CASSSRTGRAGELFF
TRBV6-5	few	TRBJ1-2	NA	TGTGCCAGCAGTTACTCGGATGGCTATGGCTACACCTTC	CASSYSDGYGYTF
TRBV3-1	NA	TRBJ2-5	TRBD2	TGTGCCAGCTCTAGGACTAGCGCCTGGGGGGAGACCCAGTACTTC	CASSRTSAWGETQYF
TRBV30	few	TRBJ1-5	NA	TGTGCCTGGAGTACCAGCAATCAGCCCCAGCATTTT	CAWSTSNQPQHF
TRBV7-9	many	TRBJ1-4	NA	TGTGCCAGCAGCTTAGCGGGACGGCATGAAAAACTGTTTTTT	CASSLAGRHEKLFF
TRBV3-1	NA	TRBJ2-2	NA	TGTGCCAGCAGCCTCCCGGGTGGGAACACCGGGGAGCTGTTTTTT	CASSLPGGNTGELFF
TRBV2	few	TRBJ1-2	NA	TGTGCCAGCAGGGTTAACTATGGCTACACCTTC	CASRVNYGYTF
TRBV20-1	few	TRBJ2-5	NA	TGCAGTGCTAGAGATATGGCGGGTACCCAAGAGACCCAGTACTTC	CSARDMAGTQETQYF
TRBV2	NA	TRBJ1-1	NA	TGTGCCAGCAGTGCACACCAGGGGCTTAGCACTGAAGCTTTCTTT	CASSAHQGLSTEAFF
TRBV6-1	few	TRBJ1-2	TRBD1	TGTGCCAGCAGTGAAGCTGCAGGGGGAAGCTATGGCTACACCTTC	CASSEAAGGSYGYTF
TRBV29-1	NA	TRBJ1-4	NA	TGCAGCGTTGTTGACAGCGACAAACTGTTTTTT	CSVVDSDKLFF
TRBV6-1	NA	TRBJ1-5	NA	TGTGCCAGCAGTACAGGGTTGGGCAATCAGCCCCAGCATTTT	CASSTGLGNQPQHF
TRBV10-2	NA	TRBJ2-3	TRBD2	TGCGCCAGCTCTCTAGCGGGGGGCATGGCAGATACGCAGTATTTT	CASSLAGGMADTQYF
TRBV12-2	NA	TRBJ2-5	NA	TGTGCAAGTCGCTTAGAGGCGGGAGGGAAGGAGACCCAGTACTTC	CASRLEAGGKETQYF
TRBV10-3	few	TRBJ2-3	TRBD2	TGTGCCATCAGTGCCCTAGCGGGGGGGCGTCTAGATACGCAGTATTTT	CAISALAGGRLDTQYF
TRBV6-1	NA	TRBJ1-5	NA	TGTGCCAGCAGTGCTTATCAGCCCCAGCATTTT	CASSAYQPQHF
TRBV10-3	many	TRBJ1-6	NA	TGTGCCATCAGTGACGGAACTACCTATAATTCACCCCTCCACTTT	CAISDGTTYNSPLHF
TRBV5-1	many	TRBJ2-7	NA	TGCGCCAGCAGCTTGGAACCCGATTTGAAGTACTTC	CASSLEPDLKYF
TRBV20-1	many	TRBJ2-7	TRBD1	TGCAGTGCGGTAGGGGACAGGAACTCCTACGAGCAGTACTTC	CSAVGDRNSYEQYF
TRBV10-3	NA	TRBJ2-3	NA	TGTGCCATCAGTGAGGGGGACGGGCATACGCAGTATTTT	CAISEGDGHTQYF
TRBV12-3/TRBV12-4	NA	TRBJ2-1	NA	TGTGCCAGCAGTTACACCGCCGAGCAGTTCTTC	CASSYTAEQFF
TRBV30	NA	TRBJ1-2	NA	TGTGCCTGGAGTGCGGGGAGTGGTGGCTACACCTTC	CAWSAGSGGYTF
TRBV20-1	many	TRBJ2-5	TRBD2	TGCAGTGCCCACCGACTAGCGGGGAGCCAAGAGACCCAGTACTTC	CSAHRLAGSQETQYF
TRBV18	few	TRBJ2-6	NA	TGTGCCAGCTCACACGGGGGCTCTGGGGCCAACGTCCTGACTTTC	CASSHGGSGANVLTF
TRBV3-1	few	TRBJ2-1	TRBD2	TGTGCCAGCAGCCCAACACTTAGCGGGGGGTCCTACAATGAGCAGTTCTTC	CASSPTLSGGSYNEQFF
TRBV12-3/TRBV12-4	many	TRBJ1-2	NA	TGTGCCAGCAGCCACGGACTGCCGGGAGGCTACACCTTC	CASSHGLPGGYTF
TRBV20-1	few	TRBJ2-1	TRBD2	TGCAGTGCTTCACTAGCGGATCTGCAGTTCTTC	CSASLADLQFF
TRBV6-1	NA	TRBJ2-1	NA	TGTGCCAGCAGTGAAGGTAACACTTACAATGAGCAGTTCTTC	CASSEGNTYNEQFF
TRBV5-1	many	TRBJ2-7	NA	TGCGCCAGCGGCACCTCCACCTACGAGCAGTACTTC	CASGTSTYEQYF
TRBV27	NA	TRBJ2-7	TRBD2	TGTGCCAGCAGTTTACATAAGCCAGGTAGTACTAGCGGGTACGAGCAGTACTTC	CASSLHKPGSTSGYEQYF
TRBV12-3/TRBV12-4	few	TRBJ1-2	NA	TGTGCCAGCAGTCCCCGAGACAGCTTGTCTAACTATGGCTACACCTTC	CASSPRDSLSNYGYTF
TRBV4-1	many	TRBJ2-1	TRBD2	TGCGCCAGCAGCCAAGCTACACTAGCGAAACACAATGAGCAGTTCTTC	CASSQATLAKHNEQFF
TRBV5-1	NA	TRBJ2-7	NA	TGCGCCAGCAGCTTGGAGGATTTGCGAAGCGAGCAGTACTTC	CASSLEDLRSEQYF
TRBV5-1	NA	TRBJ2-7	NA	TGCGCCAGCAGCTTAGCGGACCCCTACGAGCAGTACTTC	CASSLADPYEQYF
TRBV29-1	NA	TRBJ2-7	NA	TGCAGCGCCCGGACCCGAAACTCCTACGAGCAGTACTTC	CSARTRNSYEQYF
TRBV20-1	NA	TRBJ2-3	NA	TGCAGTGCTAGAGATCACCAGACAACAACGGTTACGCAGTATTTT	CSARDHQTTTVTQYF
TRBV10-1	once	TRBJ2-6	NA	TGCGCCAGCATGGGCGGACAGACTGCTGGGGCCAACGTCCTGACTTTC	CASMGGQTAGANVLTF